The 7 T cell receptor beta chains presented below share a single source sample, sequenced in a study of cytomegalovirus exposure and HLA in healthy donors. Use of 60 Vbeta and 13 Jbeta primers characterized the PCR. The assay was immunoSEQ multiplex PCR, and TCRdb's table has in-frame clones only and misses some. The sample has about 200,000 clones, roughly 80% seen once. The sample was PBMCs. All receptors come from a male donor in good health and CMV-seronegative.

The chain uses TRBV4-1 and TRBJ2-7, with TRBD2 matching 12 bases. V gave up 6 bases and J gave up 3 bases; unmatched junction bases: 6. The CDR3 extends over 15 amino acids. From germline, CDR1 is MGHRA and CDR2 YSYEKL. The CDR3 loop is CASSPSGRASYEQYF. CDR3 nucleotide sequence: TGCGCCAGCAGTCCTAGCGGGAGGGCAAGCTACGAGCAGTACTTC.

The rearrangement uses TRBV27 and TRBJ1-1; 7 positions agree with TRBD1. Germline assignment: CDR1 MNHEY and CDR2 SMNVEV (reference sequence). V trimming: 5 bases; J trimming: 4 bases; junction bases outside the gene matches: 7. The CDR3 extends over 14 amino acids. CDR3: CASSPRTGSTEAFF. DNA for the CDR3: TGTGCCAGCAGTCCCCGGACAGGAAGCACTGAAGCTTTCTTT.

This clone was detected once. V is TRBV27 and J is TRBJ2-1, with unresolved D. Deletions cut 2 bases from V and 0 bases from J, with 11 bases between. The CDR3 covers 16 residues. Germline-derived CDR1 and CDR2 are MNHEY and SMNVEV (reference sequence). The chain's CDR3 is CASSLEARSSYNEQFF. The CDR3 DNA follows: TGTGCCAGCAGTTTAGAAGCTCGGAGCTCCTACAATGAGCAGTTCTTC.

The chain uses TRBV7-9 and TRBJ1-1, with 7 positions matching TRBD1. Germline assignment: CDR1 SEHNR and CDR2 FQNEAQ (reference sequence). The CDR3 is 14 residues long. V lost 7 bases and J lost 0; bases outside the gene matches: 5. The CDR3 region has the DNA TGTGCCAGCACCAACAGGGGATTGAACACTGAAGCTTTCTTT. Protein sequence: CASTNRGLNTEAFF.

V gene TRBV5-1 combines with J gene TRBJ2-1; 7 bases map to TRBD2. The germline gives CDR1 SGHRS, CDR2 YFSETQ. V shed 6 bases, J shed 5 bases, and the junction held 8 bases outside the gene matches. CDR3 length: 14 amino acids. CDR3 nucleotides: TGCGCCAGCAAATGGACTAGTCGGAACAATGAGCAGTTCTTC. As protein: CASKWTSRNNEQFF.

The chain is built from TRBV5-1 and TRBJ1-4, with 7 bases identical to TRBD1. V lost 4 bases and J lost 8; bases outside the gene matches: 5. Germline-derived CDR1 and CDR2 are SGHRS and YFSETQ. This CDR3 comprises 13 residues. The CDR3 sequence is CASSPGTVEKLFF. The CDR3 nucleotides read TGCGCCAGCAGCCCCGGGACAGTCGAAAAACTGTTTTTT.

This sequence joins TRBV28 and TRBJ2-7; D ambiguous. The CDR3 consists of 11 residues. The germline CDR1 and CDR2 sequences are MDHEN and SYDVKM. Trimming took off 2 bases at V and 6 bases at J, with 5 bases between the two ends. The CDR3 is CASSLGAEQYF. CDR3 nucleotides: TGTGCCAGCAGTTTAGGAGCCGAGCAGTACTTC.